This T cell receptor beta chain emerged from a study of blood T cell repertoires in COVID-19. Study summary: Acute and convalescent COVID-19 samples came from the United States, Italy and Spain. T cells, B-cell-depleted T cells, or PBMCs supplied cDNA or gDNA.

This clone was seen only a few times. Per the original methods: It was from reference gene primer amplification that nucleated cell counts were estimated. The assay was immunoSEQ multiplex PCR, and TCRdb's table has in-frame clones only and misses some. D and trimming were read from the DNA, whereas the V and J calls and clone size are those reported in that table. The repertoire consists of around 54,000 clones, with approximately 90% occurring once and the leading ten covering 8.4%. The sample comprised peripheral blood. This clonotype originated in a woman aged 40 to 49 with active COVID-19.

For the CDR3, the DNA is TGTGCCAGCAGCTTAAGGCTAGCGGGAATTTCCAGGGAGCTGTTTTTT. Translating gives CASSLRLAGISRELFF. The chain joins TRBV11-3 to TRBJ2-2, with 9 bases aligning to TRBD2. Germline assignment: CDR1 SGHNT and CDR2 YENEEA. There are 16 residues in the CDR3. Germline trimming cut 2 bases from V and 9 bases from J; bases unmatched to any gene: 10.